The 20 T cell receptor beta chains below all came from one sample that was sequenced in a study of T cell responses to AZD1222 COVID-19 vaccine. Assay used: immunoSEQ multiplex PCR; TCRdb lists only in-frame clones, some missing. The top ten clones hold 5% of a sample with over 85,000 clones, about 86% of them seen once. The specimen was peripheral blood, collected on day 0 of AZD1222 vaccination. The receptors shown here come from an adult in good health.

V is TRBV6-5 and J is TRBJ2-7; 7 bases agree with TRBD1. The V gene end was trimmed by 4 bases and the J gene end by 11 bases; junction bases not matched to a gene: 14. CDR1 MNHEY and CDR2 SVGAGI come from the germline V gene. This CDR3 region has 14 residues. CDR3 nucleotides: TGTGCCAGCAGTTCACAAACCGTCAGGGGGTGGAAGTACTTC. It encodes CASSSQTVRGWKYF.

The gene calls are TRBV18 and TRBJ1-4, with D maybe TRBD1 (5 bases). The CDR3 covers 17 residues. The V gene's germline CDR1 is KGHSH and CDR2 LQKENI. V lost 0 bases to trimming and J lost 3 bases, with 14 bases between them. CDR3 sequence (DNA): TGTGCCAGCTCACCACCGGCGGGGGATCGGGCTAATGAAAAACTGTTTTTT. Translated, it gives CASSPPAGDRANEKLFF.

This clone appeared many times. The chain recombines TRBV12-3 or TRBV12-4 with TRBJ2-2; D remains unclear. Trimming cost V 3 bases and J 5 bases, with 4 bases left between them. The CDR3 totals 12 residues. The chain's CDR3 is CASSFGTGELFF. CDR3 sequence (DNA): TGTGCCAGCAGTTTTGGGACCGGGGAGCTGTTTTTT.

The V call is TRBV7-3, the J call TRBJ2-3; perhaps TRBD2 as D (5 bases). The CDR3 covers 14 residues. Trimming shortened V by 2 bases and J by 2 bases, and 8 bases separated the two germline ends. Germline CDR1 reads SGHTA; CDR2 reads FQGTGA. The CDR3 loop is CASSLAGHTDTQYF. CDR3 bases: TGTGCCAGCAGCTTAGCGGGCCACACAGATACGCAGTATTTT.

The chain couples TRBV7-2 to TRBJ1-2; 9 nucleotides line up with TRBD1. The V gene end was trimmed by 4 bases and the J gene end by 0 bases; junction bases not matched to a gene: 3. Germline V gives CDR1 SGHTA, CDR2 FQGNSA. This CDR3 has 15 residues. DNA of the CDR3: TGTGCCAGCAGCTGGGACAGGGTCTCTAACTATGGCTACACCTTC. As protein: CASSWDRVSNYGYTF.

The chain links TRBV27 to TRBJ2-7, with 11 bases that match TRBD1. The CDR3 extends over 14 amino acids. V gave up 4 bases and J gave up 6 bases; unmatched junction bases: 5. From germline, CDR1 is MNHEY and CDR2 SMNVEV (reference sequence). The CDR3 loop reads CASSYGQGALEQYF. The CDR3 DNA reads TGTGCCAGCAGTTACGGACAGGGGGCACTCGAGCAGTACTTC.

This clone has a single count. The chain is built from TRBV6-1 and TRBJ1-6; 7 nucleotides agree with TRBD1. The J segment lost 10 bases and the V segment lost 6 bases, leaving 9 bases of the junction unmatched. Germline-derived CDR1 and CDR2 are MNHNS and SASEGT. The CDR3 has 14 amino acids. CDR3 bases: TGTGCCAGCAGCCAAGCAGGGGGGAAGTCACCCCTCCACTTT. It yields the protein CASSQAGGKSPLHF.

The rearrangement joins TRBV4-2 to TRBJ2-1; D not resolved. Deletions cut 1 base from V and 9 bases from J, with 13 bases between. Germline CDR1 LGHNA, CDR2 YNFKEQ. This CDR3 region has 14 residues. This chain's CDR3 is CASSQVSTLFEQFF. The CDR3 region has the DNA TGTGCCAGCAGCCAAGTGTCTACCCTTTTTGAGCAGTTCTTC.

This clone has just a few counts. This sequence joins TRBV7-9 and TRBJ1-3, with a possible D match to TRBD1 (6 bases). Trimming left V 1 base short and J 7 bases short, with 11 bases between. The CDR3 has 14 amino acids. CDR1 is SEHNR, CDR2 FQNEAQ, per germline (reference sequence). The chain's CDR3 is CASSLVGTTNTIYF. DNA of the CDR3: TGTGCCAGCAGCTTAGTAGGGACAACGAACACCATATATTTT.

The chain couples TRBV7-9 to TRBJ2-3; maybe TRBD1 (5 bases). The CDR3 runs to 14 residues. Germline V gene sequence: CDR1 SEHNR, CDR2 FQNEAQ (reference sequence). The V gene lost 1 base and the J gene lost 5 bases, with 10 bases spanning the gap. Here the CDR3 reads CASSLGQIGDTQYF. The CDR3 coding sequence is TGTGCCAGCAGCTTAGGACAGATCGGAGATACGCAGTATTTT.

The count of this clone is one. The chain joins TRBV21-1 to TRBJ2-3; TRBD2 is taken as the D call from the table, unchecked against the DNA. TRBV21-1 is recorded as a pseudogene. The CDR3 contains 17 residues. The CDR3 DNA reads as TGTGCCAGCAGCAAAGAGTTGCGGGAGCGGATCACAGATACGCAGTATTTT. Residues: CASSKELRERITDTQYF.

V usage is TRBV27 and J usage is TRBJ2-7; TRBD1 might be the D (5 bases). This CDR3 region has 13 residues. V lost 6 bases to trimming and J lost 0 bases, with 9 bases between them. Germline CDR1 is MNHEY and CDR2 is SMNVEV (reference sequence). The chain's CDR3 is CASRRGSSYEQYF. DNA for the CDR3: TGTGCCAGCAGAAGGGGAAGCTCCTACGAGCAGTACTTC.

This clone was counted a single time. This CDR3 is CASSSSGTFSYEQYF. The CDR3 DNA reads as TGTGCCAGCAGTTCATCCGGGACTTTCTCCTACGAGCAGTACTTC. The rearrangement uses TRBV28 and TRBJ2-7; D is possibly TRBD2 (6 bases). CDR1 and CDR2 from the germline V gene are MDHEN and SYDVKM. The CDR3 contains 15 residues. Trimming took 4 bases from V and 0 from J, leaving 13 bases between them.

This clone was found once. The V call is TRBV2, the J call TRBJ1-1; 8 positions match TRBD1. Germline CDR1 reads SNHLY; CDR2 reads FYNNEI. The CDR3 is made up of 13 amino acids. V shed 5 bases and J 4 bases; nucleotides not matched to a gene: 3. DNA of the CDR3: TGTGCCAGCAGTCTTACAGGGGGCACTGAAGCTTTCTTT. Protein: CASSLTGGTEAFF.

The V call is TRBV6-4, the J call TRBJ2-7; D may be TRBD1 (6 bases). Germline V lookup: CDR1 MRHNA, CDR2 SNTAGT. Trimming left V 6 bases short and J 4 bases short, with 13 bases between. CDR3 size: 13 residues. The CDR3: CASSREGGYEQYF. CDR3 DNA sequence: TGTGCCAGCAGCAGAGAAGGGGGATACGAGCAGTACTTC.

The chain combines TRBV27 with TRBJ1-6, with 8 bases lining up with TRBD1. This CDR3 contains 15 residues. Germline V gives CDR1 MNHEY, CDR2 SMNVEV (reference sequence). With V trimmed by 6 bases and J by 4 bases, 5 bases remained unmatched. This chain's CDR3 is CASRAGQEYNSPLHF. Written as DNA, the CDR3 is TGTGCCAGCAGGGCGGGACAGGAGTATAATTCACCCCTCCACTTT.

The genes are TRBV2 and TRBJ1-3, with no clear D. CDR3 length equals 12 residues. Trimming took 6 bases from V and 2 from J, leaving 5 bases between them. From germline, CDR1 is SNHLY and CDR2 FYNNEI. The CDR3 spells CASRFAGNTIYF. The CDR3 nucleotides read TGTGCCAGCAGGTTCGCTGGAAACACCATATATTTT. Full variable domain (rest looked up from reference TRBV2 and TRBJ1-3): EPEVTQTPSHQVTQMGQEVILRCVPISNHLYFYWYRQILGQKVEFLVSFYNNEISEKSEIFDDQFSVERPDGSNFTLKIRSTKLEDSAMYFCASRFAGNTIYFGEGSWLTVV.

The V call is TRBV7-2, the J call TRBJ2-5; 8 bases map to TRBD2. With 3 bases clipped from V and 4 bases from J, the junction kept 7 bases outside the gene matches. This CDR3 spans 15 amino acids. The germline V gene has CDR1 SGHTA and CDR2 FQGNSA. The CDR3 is CASSLSGRGGETQYF. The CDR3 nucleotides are TGTGCCAGCAGCTTGAGCGGGAGAGGGGGAGAGACCCAGTACTTC.

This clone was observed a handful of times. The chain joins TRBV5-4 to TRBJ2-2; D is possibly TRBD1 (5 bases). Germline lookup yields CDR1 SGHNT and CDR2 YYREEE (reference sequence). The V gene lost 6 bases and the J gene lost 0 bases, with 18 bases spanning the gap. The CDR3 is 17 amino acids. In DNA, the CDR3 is TGTGCCAGCACCAAATCCGGACACCACACGAACACCGGGGAGCTGTTTTTT. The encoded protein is CASTKSGHHTNTGELFF. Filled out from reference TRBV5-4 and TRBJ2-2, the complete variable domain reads ETGVTQSPTHLIKTRGQQVTLRCSSQSGHNTVSWYQQALGQGPQFIFQYYREEENGRGNFPPRFSGLQFPNYSSELNVNALELDDSALYLCASTKSGHHTNTGELFFGEGSRLTVL.

The CDR3 region is CASSLEGTAPNEQFF. The CDR3 bases are TGTGCCAGCAGCTTAGAAGGGACTGCACCCAATGAGCAGTTCTTC. The gene calls are TRBV7-2 and TRBJ2-1; tentative D call: TRBD2 (6 bases). Germline CDR1 reads SGHTA; CDR2 reads FQGNSA. Trimming stripped 1 base from V and 6 bases from J, with 13 bases between. The CDR3 sequence is 15 residues long.